The clone carrying this T cell receptor beta chain was detected many times. Its target is not known. This entry comes from a study of molecular identifiers for immune sequencing clone quantification. CDR3 length: 13 residues. V was shortened by 6 bases and J by 3 bases, with 12 bases between the two germline ends. TCRdb processed the PCR reads anew with MiXCR; each CDR3 protein has one entry. The sample has approximately 20,000 distinct CDR3 sequences; 21% are singletons. Overall study findings and caveats: Clonotypes topping 20 RNA copies carried over 97% of effector molecules but under 1% of naive ones.

V gene TRBV12-3 or TRBV12-4 combines with J gene TRBJ2-7; no clear D. Sequenced material: naive CD8+ T cells from blood, with Jurkat cell RNA spiked in. Subset defined: FACS-sorted CD8+CD4-CCR7+CD45RA+ naive T cells. This clonotype originated in a human donor in good health. Some libraries in this study had Jurkat cell RNA spiked in. For the CDR3, the DNA is TGTGCCAGCAGCCATCTTACAGACTACGAGCAGTACTTC. Translating gives CASSHLTDYEQYF.